These T cell receptor beta chains were read from a single sample in a study of T cells in Graves' hyperthyroidism and ophthalmopathy. TCRdb analysed the multiplex PCR reads with MiXCR anew, one entry per CDR3 protein. The table records over 700,000 distinct CDR3 sequences, approximately 18% of them present only once. The specimen sequenced was blood. The receptors stem from a woman in her fifties or sixties with Graves' hyperthyroidism that later progressed to Graves' ophthalmopathy. CDR3s include the opening cysteine and the closing phenylalanine or tryptophan. Fields, in order: V gene, J gene, clone size, D gene, CDR3 protein, CDR3 DNA. A D gene is named only where the DNA matches it firmly. Rows may omit the clone size; those that give it use once, few, many or a size class.

V: TRBV28; J: TRBJ2-1; size: .; D: TRBD1; CDR3: CASSEDRWAYNEQFF; DNA: TGTGCCAGCAGTGAGGACAGGTGGGCCTACAATGAGCAGTTCTTC
V: TRBV20-1; J: TRBJ2-2; size: .; D: TRBD2; CDR3: CSASSGGAFIGELFF; DNA: TGCAGTGCTTCTAGCGGGGGGGCCTTTATCGGGGAGCTGTTTTTT
V: TRBV4-1; J: TRBJ2-2; size: .; D: TRBD1; CDR3: CASSLGQGANTGELFF; DNA: TGCGCCAGCAGCCTGGGACAGGGGGCGAACACCGGGGAGCTGTTTTTT
V: TRBV27; J: TRBJ1-2; size: .; D: .; CDR3: CASSFLGEDFYGYTF; DNA: TGTGCCAGCAGTTTTCTGGGTGAGGATTTCTATGGCTACACCTTC
V: TRBV19; J: TRBJ1-1; size: .; D: .; CDR3: CASRIGQEAFF; DNA: TGTGCCAGTAGGATAGGACAAGAAGCTTTCTTT
V: TRBV7-9; J: TRBJ1-5; size: many; D: TRBD1; CDR3: CASSLTGVGNQPQHF; DNA: TGTGCCAGCAGTCTTACAGGGGTTGGCAATCAGCCCCAGCATTTT
V: TRBV14; J: TRBJ2-2; size: few; D: TRBD1; CDR3: CASSQSWDSRDTGELFF; DNA: TGTGCCAGCAGCCAGAGCTGGGACAGCCGCGACACCGGGGAGCTGTTTTTT
V: TRBV27; J: TRBJ2-3; size: .; D: TRBD1; CDR3: CASRTTGQLSDTQYF; DNA: TGTGCCAGCCGCACGACAGGGCAATTATCAGATACGCAGTATTTT
V: TRBV11-2; J: TRBJ2-1; size: many; D: .; CDR3: CASSFRGGHSSYNEQFF; DNA: TGTGCCAGCAGCTTTCGCGGGGGCCATAGCTCCTACAATGAGCAGTTCTTC
V: TRBV11-2; J: TRBJ1-1; size: many; D: .; CDR3: CASSPKLSEAFF; DNA: TGTGCCAGCAGCCCAAAATTGTCTGAAGCTTTCTTT
V: TRBV7-9; J: TRBJ2-2; size: .; D: TRBD1; CDR3: CASSSLGQQDRVTGELFF; DNA: TGTGCCAGCAGCTCACTAGGGCAGCAGGACAGGGTCACCGGGGAGCTGTTTTTT
V: TRBV10-3; J: TRBJ1-5; size: few; D: TRBD1; CDR3: CAIEGASNQPQHF; DNA: TGTGCCATCGAGGGGGCGAGCAATCAGCCCCAGCATTTT
V: TRBV7-9; J: TRBJ2-1; size: many; D: TRBD2; CDR3: CASSRWSGGGSYNEQFF; DNA: TGTGCCAGCAGCCGTTGGAGCGGGGGGGGTTCCTACAATGAGCAGTTCTTC
V: TRBV20-1; J: TRBJ2-5; size: many; D: .; CDR3: CSASKDQFPKTQYF; DNA: TGCAGTGCTAGTAAAGACCAGTTTCCAAAGACCCAGTACTTC
V: TRBV3-1; J: TRBJ1-1; size: many; D: .; CDR3: CASSQGVWGSLIGAEAFF; DNA: TGTGCCAGCAGCCAAGGGGTCTGGGGCAGCCTGATAGGGGCTGAAGCTTTCTTT
V: TRBV9; J: TRBJ1-2; size: .; D: .; CDR3: CASSPDGGDGYTF; DNA: TGTGCCAGCAGCCCAGACGGGGGCGATGGCTACACCTTC
V: TRBV13; J: TRBJ2-2; size: many; D: .; CDR3: CASSTGPNTGELFF; DNA: TGTGCCAGCAGTACGGGCCCGAACACCGGGGAGCTGTTTTTT
V: TRBV11-2; J: TRBJ1-5; size: few; D: TRBD1; CDR3: CASSFDRADQPQHF; DNA: TGTGCCAGCAGCTTCGACAGGGCTGATCAGCCCCAGCATTTT
V: TRBV7-3; J: TRBJ2-1; size: .; D: .; CDR3: CASSPTKASSYNEQFF; DNA: TGTGCCAGCAGCCCCACGAAGGCTAGCTCCTACAATGAGCAGTTCTTC
V: TRBV5-8; J: TRBJ1-1; size: many; D: .; CDR3: CASSRGQTEAFF; DNA: TGTGCCAGCAGCCGGGGCCAGACTGAAGCTTTCTTT
V: TRBV15; J: TRBJ1-5; size: .; D: .; CDR3: CATSSTANQPQHF; DNA: TGTGCCACCAGCAGTACAGCCAATCAGCCCCAGCATTTT
V: TRBV30; J: TRBJ1-2; size: .; D: .; CDR3: CAWSVLGGGYGYTF; DNA: TGTGCCTGGAGTGTATTGGGAGGCGGCTATGGCTACACCTTC
V: TRBV5-1; J: TRBJ2-3; size: many; D: TRBD2; CDR3: CASSTGTSGLDTQYF; DNA: TGCGCCAGCAGCACGGGGACTAGCGGGCTGGATACGCAGTATTTT
V: TRBV4-1; J: TRBJ2-7; size: .; D: TRBD1; CDR3: CASSPQTGGSYEQYF; DNA: TGCGCCAGCAGCCCGCAGACAGGGGGCTCCTACGAGCAGTACTTC
V: TRBV4-1; J: TRBJ2-2; size: many; D: .; CDR3: CASREAGAFHTGELFF; DNA: TGCGCCAGTAGAGAGGCGGGGGCGTTTCACACCGGGGAGCTGTTTTTT
V: TRBV29-1; J: TRBJ1-1; size: many; D: TRBD1; CDR3: CSVGDSLGNTEAFF; DNA: TGCAGCGTTGGGGACAGTTTGGGGAACACTGAAGCTTTCTTT
V: TRBV6-1; J: TRBJ2-3; size: many; D: TRBD2; CDR3: CASLAGGPDTQYF; DNA: TGTGCCAGCCTAGCGGGGGGTCCAGATACGCAGTATTTT
V: TRBV7-2; J: TRBJ1-1; size: .; D: .; CDR3: CASSFKTANTEAFF; DNA: TGTGCCAGCAGCTTCAAGACTGCGAACACTGAAGCTTTCTTT
V: TRBV19; J: TRBJ1-1; size: .; D: .; CDR3: CASSMGGGLNTEAFF; DNA: TGTGCCAGTAGTATGGGCGGAGGGCTGAACACTGAAGCTTTCTTT
V: TRBV11-2; J: TRBJ2-1; size: many; D: .; CDR3: CASSLSRRDHYNEQFF; DNA: TGTGCCAGCAGCTTAAGTCGGCGGGACCACTACAATGAGCAGTTCTTC
V: TRBV25-1; J: TRBJ2-3; size: .; D: .; CDR3: CASSEYEGSTDTQYF; DNA: TGTGCCAGCAGTGAATATGAGGGGAGCACAGATACGCAGTATTTT
V: TRBV9; J: TRBJ2-3; size: .; D: .; CDR3: CASSVFGHGDTQYF; DNA: TGTGCCAGCAGCGTCTTCGGGCATGGAGATACGCAGTATTTT
V: TRBV2; J: TRBJ1-1; size: few; D: .; CDR3: CASSESAVAEAFF; DNA: TGTGCCAGCAGTGAGTCGGCTGTCGCTGAAGCTTTCTTT
V: TRBV12-3/TRBV12-4; J: TRBJ1-2; size: few; D: .; CDR3: CASGEGRGKTNYGYTF; DNA: TGTGCCAGCGGCGAGGGCAGGGGAAAAACTAACTATGGCTACACCTTC
V: TRBV6-9; J: TRBJ1-2; size: few; D: TRBD1; CDR3: CASSYSTGAVGYTF; DNA: TGTGCCAGCAGTTATTCGACAGGGGCGGTTGGCTACACCTTC
V: TRBV20-1; J: TRBJ2-7; size: .; D: .; CDR3: CSARGWGSSYEQYF; DNA: TGCAGTGCTAGAGGCTGGGGGAGCTCCTACGAGCAGTACTTC
V: TRBV24-1; J: TRBJ2-1; size: .; D: .; CDR3: CATSELNEQFF; DNA: TGTGCCACCAGTGAGTTGAATGAGCAGTTCTTC
V: TRBV20-1; J: TRBJ1-5; size: .; D: .; CDR3: CSARAGGARGQPQHF; DNA: TGCAGTGCTAGAGCGGGGGGGGCGCGAGGTCAGCCCCAGCATTTT
V: TRBV20-1; J: TRBJ1-5; size: few; D: .; CDR3: CSARGFGVGQPQHF; DNA: TGCAGTGCTAGGGGATTTGGGGTAGGTCAGCCCCAGCATTTT
V: TRBV20-1; J: TRBJ1-1; size: many; D: TRBD1; CDR3: CSAPGTGFLREAFF; DNA: TGCAGTGCTCCCGGGACAGGGTTTTTGCGGGAGGCTTTCTTT
V: TRBV5-4; J: TRBJ1-3; size: few; D: .; CDR3: CASYSISGNTIYF; DNA: TGTGCCAGTTACAGCATCTCTGGAAACACCATATATTTT
V: TRBV19; J: TRBJ2-2; size: .; D: .; CDR3: CASSIQVGTGELFF; DNA: TGTGCCAGTAGTATCCAGGTTGGGACCGGGGAGCTGTTTTTT
V: TRBV7-7; J: TRBJ2-5; size: .; D: .; CDR3: CASSHRIEDETQYF; DNA: TGTGCTAGCAGCCATCGTATAGAAGATGAGACCCAGTACTTC
V: TRBV7-9; J: TRBJ2-5; size: .; D: TRBD2; CDR3: CASRPSGGQETQYF; DNA: TGTGCCAGCAGACCCAGCGGGGGGCAAGAGACCCAGTACTTC